A single sample gave rise to the 20 T cell receptor beta chains below, sequenced in a study of CD8+CD57+ T cells in acquired aplastic anemia. Genomic DNA provided the template from which TCR beta VDJ and CDR3 profiles were obtained. TCRdb fed the reads into MiXCR, producing one record per CDR3 protein. The repertoire holds fewer than 250,000 distinct CDR3 sequences, with around half as singletons. Sequenced patients had shown CD8+CD57+ cell expansion by flow cytometry. Sequencing was done on a sample of sorted CD4+, CD8+, or CD8+CD57+ T cells (not recorded which) from PBMCs. Source of these receptors: a human donor with aplastic anemia.

CDR3 nucleotides: TGTGCCAGCAGCGCAGGACGTCCGTTGACGATGTCCTACGAGCAGTACTTC. Its translation is CASSAGRPLTMSYEQYF. The gene calls are TRBV7-9 and TRBJ2-7; D gene unclear. The CDR3 totals 17 residues. Looked up from germline, CDR1 is SEHNR and CDR2 is FQNEAQ (reference sequence). The V end was cut by 5 bases, the J end by 1 base, with 21 bases between.

The sample holds many counts of this clonotype. The V and J genes are TRBV7-9 and TRBJ2-7; 13 nucleotides align to TRBD2. Losses at the gene ends were 6 bases for V and 6 bases for J; bases not matched to a gene: 8. This CDR3 region has 15 residues. Looked up from germline, CDR1 is SEHNR and CDR2 is FQNEAQ (reference sequence). The CDR3 DNA is TGTGCCAGCAGTCGACCGGGACTAGCGGGACGCGAGCAGTACTTC. As protein: CASSRPGLAGREQYF.

V usage is TRBV20-1 and J usage is TRBJ1-1; D is undetermined. Trimming took 2 bases from V and 1 from J, leaving 8 bases between them. CDR3 length: 13 amino acids. Germline V gene data show CDR1 as DFQATT and CDR2 as SNEGSKA (reference sequence). The CDR3 bases are TGCAGTGCTAGATACCCAGGGAACACTGAAGCTTTCTTT. Amino acids: CSARYPGNTEAFF.

This clonotype was counted many times. The gene calls are TRBV2 and TRBJ1-6; TRBD1 is a possible D gene (5 bases). The CDR3 consists of 13 residues. Trimming took 7 bases from V and 9 from J, leaving 13 bases between them. CDR1 is SNHLY and CDR2 is FYNNEI in the germline V gene. CDR3 nucleotides: TGTGCCAGCATCGACAGAGATGCTTCACCCCTCCACTTT. It specifies CASIDRDASPLHF.

This rearrangement joins TRBV5-1 to TRBJ1-4; D is possibly TRBD1 (5 bases). This CDR3 is 14 amino acids long. The V gene lost 2 bases and the J gene lost 8 bases, with 13 bases spanning the gap. Germline CDR1 SGHRS, CDR2 YFSETQ. The DNA of the CDR3 is TGCGCCAGCAGCTTCCTTGGACATAACGAAAAACTGTTTTTT. It translates to CASSFLGHNEKLFF.

On this clonotype: A much larger clone differs by one base, so this may be a read error. In DNA form, the CDR3 reads TGCGCCAGCAGCTTGGCCGGAGGCGGGAGGACTAGCACAGATACGCAGTATTTT. This gives the protein CASSLAGGGRTSTDTQYF. V is TRBV5-1 and J is TRBJ2-3; 8 bases are a match to TRBD2. Per germline, CDR1 SGHRS and CDR2 YFSETQ. With V trimmed by 0 bases and J by 0 bases, 9 bases remained unmatched. The length of the CDR3 is 18 residues.

The DNA of the CDR3 is TGTGCCACCAGTGAGAACGGGGGGTGGGAGACCCAGTACTTC. Translation gives CATSENGGWETQYF. This chain links TRBV24-1 with TRBJ2-5; 7 nucleotides match TRBD2. Germline-derived CDR1 and CDR2 are KGHDR and SFDVKD. This CDR3 has 14 amino acids. V gave up 4 bases and J gave up 5 bases; unmatched junction bases: 6.

Many counts were recorded for this clonotype. V and J are TRBV7-9 and TRBJ1-1, with 12 bases identical to TRBD1. The CDR3 extends over 15 amino acids. The germline V gene encodes CDR1 SEHNR and CDR2 FQNEAQ (reference sequence). V dropped 5 bases and J dropped 5; count of bases not matched to a gene: 6. In DNA form, the CDR3 reads TGTGCCAGCAGCGGTGGGGGACAGGGGGCAACTGAAGCTTTCTTT. It translates to CASSGGGQGATEAFF.

Points on this clonotype: A much larger clone is a single base away; this may be a read error. J is TRBJ2-1 and V is TRBV5-1; tentatively, D is TRBD1 or TRBD2 (5 bases each). The CDR3 totals 14 residues. Germline V gene data show CDR1 as SGHRS and CDR2 as YFSETQ. This CDR3 reads CAGSGIRDPNEQFF. DNA for the CDR3: TGTGCCGGCAGCGGCATCAGGGATCCCAATGAGCAGTTCTTC.

V and J are TRBV9 and TRBJ1-2, with D hard to call. The length of the CDR3 is 10 residues. Trimming left V 2 bases short and J 8 bases short, with 4 bases between. The germline CDR1 and CDR2 sequences are SGDLS and YYNGEE. The CDR3, as DNA: TGTGCCAGCAGCGTGGACGGCTACACCTTC. Translation gives CASSVDGYTF.

The chain combines TRBV12-3 or TRBV12-4 with TRBJ1-1; a possible D gene is TRBD1 (5 bases). Trimming left V 6 bases short and J 2 bases short, with 13 bases between. The CDR3 runs to 14 residues. The CDR3 bases are TGTGCCAGCAGCCCCGCCGGGACTAACACTGAAGCTTTCTTT. This translates into CASSPAGTNTEAFF.

This clonotype was seen at least ten times. The chain couples TRBV7-9 to TRBJ2-7; D is unresolved. The germline CDR1 and CDR2 sequences are SEHNR and FQNEAQ (reference sequence). This CDR3 is 11 amino acids long. V was trimmed by 2 bases and J by 5 bases, leaving 4 bases between them. The CDR3 region has the DNA TGTGCCAGCAGCTTATTGGACGAGCAGTACTTC. Translation gives CASSLLDEQYF.

This chain uses TRBV20-1 with TRBJ2-3, with 8 nucleotides matching TRBD2. This CDR3 has 12 residues. The V gene's germline CDR1 is DFQATT and CDR2 SNEGSKA (reference sequence). The ends lost 3 bases at V and 6 bases at J; junction bases unmatched: 2. This CDR3 reads CSARASGDTQYF. The CDR3, as DNA: TGCAGTGCTAGGGCTAGCGGGGATACGCAGTATTTT.

The chain joins TRBV2 to TRBJ1-2, with D perhaps matching TRBD1 (5 bases). V lost 1 base and J lost 8, with 11 bases in between. The CDR3 spans 13 residues. Germline V gene sequence: CDR1 SNHLY, CDR2 FYNNEI. As DNA, the CDR3 is TGTGCCAGCAGTGAAGGGTGGAGGGACGGCTACACCTTC. It specifies CASSEGWRDGYTF.

This clonotype appeared many times. CDR3 DNA: TGTGCCAGCAGCCAAGATCGGAACGGGCGACCCTCCTACGAGCAGTACTTC. Amino acids: CASSQDRNGRPSYEQYF. The chain combines TRBV3-1 with TRBJ2-7, with D unresolved. The CDR3 is made up of 17 amino acids. Germline CDR1 is LGHDT and CDR2 is YNNKEL (reference sequence). Between the trimmed V and J ends, which lost 0 bases and 0 bases, there was a span of 15 bases.

The sample holds a few counts of this clonotype. The conserved closing phenylalanine or tryptophan is absent in this CDR3, likely reflecting a read error. It is unclear where the CDR3 begins or ends on the DNA, so no DNA is shown, and the CDR3 is as TCRdb lists it. This rearrangement joins TRBV24-1 to TRBJ1-2. Germline V gene lookup returns CDR1 KGHDR and CDR2 SFDVKD. Both ends counted, the CDR3 spans 8 residues. The CDR3 loop is CATSPPAR.

V and J are TRBV6-4 and TRBJ1-5; D remains ambiguous. The CDR3 has 13 amino acids. V was pared by 4 bases and J by 0 bases, with 4 bases between. Germline-derived CDR1 and CDR2 are MRHNA and SNTAGT. CDR3 coding DNA: TGTGCCAGCAGTGTGACTAGCAATCAGCCCCAGCATTTT. Its protein is CASSVTSNQPQHF.

The chain links TRBV24-1 to TRBJ1-2; no definite D call. The CDR3 is made up of 12 amino acids. V was pared by 12 bases and J by 5 bases, with 15 bases between. Per the germline V gene, CDR1 is KGHDR and CDR2 is SFDVKD. The CDR3 nucleotides are TGTGCCTCCCCGCCCCGTGATTATGGCTACACCTTC. Its protein is CASPPRDYGYTF.

This clonotype occurred many times. The chain recombines TRBV24-1 with TRBJ2-7; no firm D call. The CDR3 is made up of 13 amino acids. Germline V gene lookup returns CDR1 KGHDR and CDR2 SFDVKD. V lost 5 bases and J 6 bases, leaving 13 bases between the germline ends. CDR3 loop: CATSASLMGEQYF. The DNA of the CDR3 is TGTGCCACCAGTGCGTCCCTAATGGGCGAGCAGTACTTC.

Note on this clonotype: A read error may account for a junction end that differs from germline. This chain uses TRBV6-6 with TRBJ1-1; D is uncertain. Germline V gene data show CDR1 as MNHNY and CDR2 as SVGAGI (reference sequence). The CDR3 runs to 12 residues. The CDR3 DNA follows: TGTGCCACTTCCGACGGTTACACTGAAGCCTTCTTT. Its protein is CATSDGYTEAFF.